A single sample is the source of the 25 T cell receptor beta chains below, sequenced in a study of tumor and adjacent non-tumor tissue in lung cancer. This sample's RNA came from whole unsorted tissue. Three rounds of nested PCR, following a modified ARM-PCR protocol, produced the TCRbeta library. TCRdb re-derived calls from the multiplex PCR reads in MiXCR, one entry per CDR3 protein. Of under 150,000 distinct CDR3 sequences listed, 60% to 70% are singletons. The sequencing input was lung tumor tissue. The receptors derive from a man aged 60 to 75 with small cell lung cancer.

There are a few counts of this clonotype. This rearrangement joins TRBV28 to TRBJ2-7; the D is unclear. Trimming took off 6 bases at V and 4 bases at J, with 10 bases between the two ends. Germline V gives CDR1 MDHEN, CDR2 SYDVKM. CDR3 length equals 12 residues. This CDR3 is CASRSTRYEQYF. The CDR3 nucleotides are TGTGCCAGCAGATCAACAAGATACGAGCAGTACTTC.

This clonotype was seen at least ten times. The chain combines TRBV11-2 with TRBJ2-4; TRBD1 is a possible D gene (6 bases). Trimming stripped 1 base from V and 0 bases from J, with 10 bases between. The CDR3 spans 16 residues. CDR1 is SGHAT and CDR2 is FQNNGV in the germline V gene. The CDR3 region has the DNA TGTGCCAGCAGCTTAGGTCAGGGGTTAGCCAAAAACATTCAGTACTTC. Its protein product is CASSLGQGLAKNIQYF.

This clonotype has only a few counts. A much larger clone differs from this one at a single base, so this may be a read error. The chain uses TRBV20-1 and TRBJ2-3; 8 nucleotides align to TRBD1. The CDR3 is 12 residues long. The germline V gene encodes CDR1 DFQATT and CDR2 SNEGSKA (reference sequence). The CDR3 sequence: CSARAGTGTQYF. The CDR3 DNA reads TGCAGTGCTAGAGCGGGGACAGGTACGCAGTATTTT.

As for this clonotype: The germline gene is not matched at one end of the junction; a read error may be the cause. This chain links TRBV11-1 with TRBJ2-5; D is ambiguous. This CDR3 is 12 amino acids long. Germline V gene sequence: CDR1 SGHAT, CDR2 FQDESV (reference sequence). CDR3 nucleotide sequence: TGTGCCAGTAGCCCGGACGGAGAGTCCCAGTACTTC. It encodes CASSPDGESQYF. Supplemented by reference TRBV11-1 and TRBJ2-5, the full variable domain reads EAEVAQSPRYKITEKSQAVAFWCDPISGHATLYWYRQILGQGPELLVQFQDESVVDDSQLPKDRFSAERLKGVDSTLKIQPAELGDSAMYLCASSPDGESQYFGPGTRLLVL.

As regards this clonotype: Being one base from a much bigger clone, this may be a read error. The chain uses TRBV20-1 and TRBJ1-3; D might be TRBD1 (5 bases). V lost 3 bases, J lost 8 bases, and 26 bases lay in between. The CDR3 is 17 residues long. Germline V gene lookup returns CDR1 DFQATT and CDR2 SNEGSKA (reference sequence). Here the CDR3 DNA reads TGCAGTGCTAGTCGATTCGTTGACGCGCCGGGGGGAGACACCATATATTTT. It translates to CSASRFVDAPGGDTIYF.

Ten or more counts support this clonotype. This chain links TRBV11-2 with TRBJ2-3; 8 positions agree with TRBD1. Germline CDR1 and CDR2: SGHAT and FQNNGV. The CDR3 is made up of 16 amino acids. Trimming cost V 5 bases and J 1 base; bases outside gene matches: 8. The CDR3 nucleotides read TGTGCCAGCAGCCGGAAATACAGGGGGGGCACAGATACGCAGTATTTT. It codes for CASSRKYRGGTDTQYF. Together with reference TRBV11-2 and TRBJ2-3, the CDR3 gives the full variable domain: EAGVAQSPRYKIIEKRQSVAFWCNPISGHATLYWYQQILGQGPKLLIQFQNNGVVDDSQLPKDRFSAERLKGVDSTLKIQPAKLEDSAVYLCASSRKYRGGTDTQYFGPGTRLTVL.

This clonotype was recorded only once. Being one base from a much bigger clone, this may be a read error. The chain combines TRBV12-3 or TRBV12-4 with TRBJ2-1; tentative D call: TRBD1 (7 bases). CDR3 length: 15 amino acids. The CDR3 loop reads CVSSPGGLVYNEQFF. The CDR3 nucleotides are TGTGTCAGCAGCCCAGGGGGGCTGGTCTACAATGAGCAGTTCTTC.

The sample holds a few counts of this clonotype. This could be a read error, since a much larger clone is one nucleotide away. The rearrangement joins TRBV29-1 to TRBJ2-2; TRBD1 matches 10 bases. Looked up from germline, CDR1 is SQVTM and CDR2 is ANQGSEA. This CDR3 comprises 15 residues. The CDR3 DNA is TGCAGCGTTGGGGGAGGGACAGGGGCCACCGGGGGGCTGTTTTTT. It yields the protein CSVGGGTGATGGLFF.

As regards this clonotype: A read error is likely, as this CDR3 ends without the conserved phenylalanine or tryptophan. The chain carries TRBV6-1 and TRBJ2-6; 7 bases match TRBD1. CDR1 is MNHNS and CDR2 is SASEGT in the germline V gene. The CDR3 is 20 residues long. V lost 3 bases and J lost 0; bases outside the gene matches: 14. The CDR3, as DNA: TGTGCCAGCAGTGACGCCCCGGGACAGAGCAGAAGCTCTGGGGCCAACGTCCTGACTCTC. This sequence encodes CASSDAPGQSRSSGANVLTL.

On this clonotype itself: Since a much larger clone is just one base distant, this may be a read error. Likely a read error: the CDR3 ends without its conserved phenylalanine or tryptophan. The chain has TRBV6-1 and TRBJ2-5, with 11 bases aligning to TRBD2. The CDR3 extends over 15 amino acids. V lost 6 bases, J lost 4 bases, and 7 bases stayed unmatched. Germline V gene lookup returns CDR1 MNHNS and CDR2 SASEGT. Here the CDR3 reads CASRDSGRAPETQYC. DNA of the CDR3: TGTGCCAGCAGGGATAGCGGGAGGGCCCCAGAGACCCAGTACTGC.

This clonotype has at least ten counts. The J gene is TRBJ1-2, the V gene TRBV20-1, with D perhaps TRBD1 (5 bases). The CDR3 has 12 residues. Trimming left V 3 bases short and J 8 bases short, with 13 bases between. Germline V CDR1 and CDR2: DFQATT, SNEGSKA (reference sequence). As DNA, the CDR3 is TGCAGTGCTAGGGAGCAGGGCCGGGGCTACACCTTC. Its protein is CSAREQGRGYTF.

The CDR3 here is CANRTGTWLEKLFF. CDR3 DNA sequence: TGTGCCAACAGGACCGGGACATGGCTAGAAAAACTGTTTTTT. This chain connects TRBV6-1 to TRBJ1-4; maybe TRBD1 (6 bases). Germline loops: CDR1 MNHNS, CDR2 SASEGT. The CDR3 has 14 amino acids. Trimming took 10 bases from V and 8 from J, leaving 20 bases between them.

Details on this clonotype: An end of the junction does not agree with germline; a read error may underlie this. The V and J genes are TRBV11-2 and TRBJ2-1, with 9 bases that match TRBD2. Germline V gene lookup returns CDR1 SGHAT and CDR2 FQNNGV. There are 14 residues in the CDR3. The CDR3 loop reads CASTASGVYSEQSF. CDR3 DNA sequence: TGTGCCAGCACCGCTAGCGGGGTATACAGTGAGCAGTCCTTC.

With respect to this clonotype: A much larger clone differs by one base, so this may be a read error. The rearrangement links TRBV4-1 to TRBJ1-2, with D perhaps TRBD1 (5 bases). The CDR3 is made up of 16 amino acids. Germline V gene data show CDR1 as MGHRA and CDR2 as YSYEKL. CDR3 sequence (DNA): TGCGCCAGCAGCCCATCTGGGACCGGGGCCCTTTATGACTACACCTTC. This codes for CASSPSGTGALYDYTF.

This clonotype was detected ten times or more. The J gene is TRBJ2-7, the V gene TRBV5-1; 14 positions match TRBD2. Germline CDR1 and CDR2: SGHRS and YFSETQ. V lost 3 bases and J lost 4; bases outside the gene matches: 3. There are 15 residues in the CDR3. The CDR3 here is CASSSGLAGVYEQYF. The CDR3 DNA reads TGCGCCAGCAGCTCGGGACTAGCGGGAGTGTACGAGCAGTACTTC.

To note about this clonotype: One junction end disagrees with the germline gene, perhaps due to a read error. CDR3 protein: CSARAGSRSGTETFF. Here the CDR3 DNA reads TGCAGTGCTAGAGCCGGGAGTCGATCAGGCACTGAAACTTTCTTT. V usage is TRBV20-1 and J usage is TRBJ1-1, with D hard to call. This CDR3 spans 15 amino acids. Germline assignment: CDR1 DFQATT and CDR2 SNEGSKA (reference sequence).

As regards this clonotype: A read error may explain this, as a much larger clone is one base away. The J gene is TRBJ2-1, the V gene TRBV24-1; D gene uncertain. CDR3 length equals 12 residues. CDR1 KGHDR and CDR2 SFDVKD come from the germline V gene. V gave up 6 bases and J gave up 12 bases, with 14 bases separating them. CDR3 DNA sequence: TGTGCCACCAGTTCACACAGTGGCAGGCAGTTCTTC. Translating gives CATSSHSGRQFF.

Concerning this clonotype itself: Because the CDR3 is missing its conserved closing phenylalanine or tryptophan, this is likely a read error. This chain uses TRBV20-1 with TRBJ1-1, with a weak D call TRBD1 (5 bases). Germline V gives CDR1 DFQATT, CDR2 SNEGSKA (reference sequence). Trimming removed 1 base at V and 1 base at J, with 10 bases between. The length of the CDR3 is 14 residues. Written as DNA, the CDR3 is TGCAGTGCTAGAGCTTTTCAGGGGAACACTGAAGCTTTCCTT. Protein sequence: CSARAFQGNTEAFL.

Comments on this clonotype: It may be a read error: a sequence one base away is much more abundant. The rearrangement uses TRBV20-1 and TRBJ2-2, with D unresolved. The CDR3 length is 13 residues. The germline gives CDR1 DFQATT, CDR2 SNEGSKA (reference sequence). The CDR3 reads CSARVTNTRELFF. The CDR3 region has the DNA TGCAGTGCTAGAGTGACGAACACCAGGGAGCTGTTTTTT.

This chain links TRBV2 with TRBJ2-7; a weak D match, TRBD1 (5 bases). The germline gives CDR1 SNHLY, CDR2 FYNNEI. The CDR3 extends over 11 amino acids. V lost 6 bases and J lost 4, with 7 bases in between. The CDR3 here is CASRRGYEQYF. In nucleotides, the CDR3 is TGTGCCAGCAGAAGGGGATACGAGCAGTACTTC.

The table lists this clonotype with a few counts. The chain recombines TRBV20-1 with TRBJ2-5, with 13 bases matching TRBD2. V was clipped by 5 bases and J by 4 bases; unmatched bases: 16. Germline loops: CDR1 DFQATT, CDR2 SNEGSKA (reference sequence). The CDR3 covers 18 residues. DNA of the CDR3: TGCAGTGCTTCTAGGACCTGGACTAGCGGGAGCTCGGGAGAGACCCAGTACTTC. It specifies CSASRTWTSGSSGETQYF.

A remark on this clonotype: A much larger clone lies a single base off, so this may be a read error. The chain couples TRBV20-1 to TRBJ2-3; a weak D match, TRBD2 (6 bases). The CDR3 runs 14 residues. Trimming removed 2 bases at V and 4 bases at J, with 13 bases between. Germline values: CDR1 DFQATT, CDR2 SNEGSKA (reference sequence). This CDR3 is CSARLVGGPDTQYF. The CDR3 DNA reads TGCAGTGCTAGACTAGTGGGAGGCCCAGATACGCAGTATTTT.

The chain combines TRBV5-5 with TRBJ2-1; perhaps TRBD2 as D (5 bases). From germline, CDR1 is SGHKS and CDR2 YYEKEE (reference sequence). Trimming took 0 bases from V and 14 from J, leaving 12 bases between them. The CDR3 totals 12 residues. The chain's CDR3 is CASSLDPPGEFF. As DNA, the CDR3 is TGTGCCAGCAGCTTGGATCCTCCCGGGGAGTTCTTC.

The gene calls are TRBV20-1 and TRBJ1-1; the D gene is possibly TRBD1 (5 bases). The CDR3 runs to 15 residues. Germline V gene lookup returns CDR1 DFQATT and CDR2 SNEGSKA (reference sequence). CDR3 sequence reads: CNAGGSGSAATEAFF. The CDR3, as DNA: TGCAATGCCGGGGGATCCGGGAGCGCGGCTACCGAAGCTTTCTTT.

For this clonotype: A much larger clone differs by one base, so this may be a read error. The CDR3 coding sequence is TGTACCAGCAGCTTATACAGGGGGCGAGCAGATACGCAGTATTTT. Residues: CTSSLYRGRADTQYF. J is TRBJ2-3 and V is TRBV11-3; the match to TRBD1 covers 9 bases. This CDR3 has 15 residues. CDR1 is SGHNT, CDR2 YENEEA, per germline.